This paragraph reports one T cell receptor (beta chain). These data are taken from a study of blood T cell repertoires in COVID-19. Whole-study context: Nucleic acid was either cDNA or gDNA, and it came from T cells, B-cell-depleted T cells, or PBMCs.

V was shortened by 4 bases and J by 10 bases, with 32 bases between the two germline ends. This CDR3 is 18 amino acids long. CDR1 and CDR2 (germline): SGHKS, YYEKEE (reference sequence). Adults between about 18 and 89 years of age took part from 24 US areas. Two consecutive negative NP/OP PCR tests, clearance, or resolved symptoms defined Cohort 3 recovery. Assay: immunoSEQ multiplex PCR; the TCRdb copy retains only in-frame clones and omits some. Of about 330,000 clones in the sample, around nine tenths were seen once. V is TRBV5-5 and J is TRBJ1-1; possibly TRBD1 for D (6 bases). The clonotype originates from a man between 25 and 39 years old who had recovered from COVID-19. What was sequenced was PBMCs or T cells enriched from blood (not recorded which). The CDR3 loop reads CASSTRSEIFRDIRGAFF. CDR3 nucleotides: TGTGCCAGCAGCACAAGAAGCGAGATTTTTAGGGACATTCGAGGAGCTTTCTTT.